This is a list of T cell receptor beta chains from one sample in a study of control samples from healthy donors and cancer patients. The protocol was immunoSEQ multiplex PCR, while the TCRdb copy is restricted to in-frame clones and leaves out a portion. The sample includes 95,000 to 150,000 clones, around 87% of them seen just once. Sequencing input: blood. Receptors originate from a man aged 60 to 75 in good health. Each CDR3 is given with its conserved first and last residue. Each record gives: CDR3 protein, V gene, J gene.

cdr3_aa: CASSFGQGYTGELFF
v_call: TRBV7-2
j_call: TRBJ2-2

cdr3_aa: CASIPGEQTGELFF
v_call: TRBV5-1
j_call: TRBJ2-2

cdr3_aa: CASRRETNEKLFF
v_call: TRBV5-1
j_call: TRBJ1-4

cdr3_aa: CASSESGDQKTQYF
v_call: TRBV25-1
j_call: TRBJ2-5

cdr3_aa: CASSYSRGTGRHEQYF
v_call: TRBV6-2/TRBV6-3
j_call: TRBJ2-7

cdr3_aa: CASSLMTATNEKLFF
v_call: TRBV28
j_call: TRBJ1-4

cdr3_aa: CASSERDRIATNEKLFF
v_call: TRBV10-2
j_call: TRBJ1-4

cdr3_aa: CASTRGYSYEQYF
v_call: TRBV6-5
j_call: TRBJ2-7

cdr3_aa: CASSSGQGAFGELFF
v_call: TRBV19
j_call: TRBJ2-2

cdr3_aa: CASSPSGLVHTGELFF
v_call: TRBV3-1/TRBV3-2
j_call: TRBJ2-2

cdr3_aa: CASSLARLNEQFF
v_call: TRBV7-9
j_call: TRBJ2-1

cdr3_aa: CASSAMGQTSTDTQYF
v_call: TRBV9
j_call: TRBJ2-3

cdr3_aa: CATSDFKGGEGGQPQHF
v_call: TRBV24-1
j_call: TRBJ1-5

cdr3_aa: CASSQLPYEQYF
v_call: TRBV3-1/TRBV3-2
j_call: TRBJ2-7

cdr3_aa: CASSPLGLNTEAFF
v_call: TRBV18
j_call: TRBJ1-1

cdr3_aa: CASSPQGVATEAFF
v_call: TRBV18
j_call: TRBJ1-1

cdr3_aa: CASSQGLGTGPYNEQFF
v_call: TRBV3-1/TRBV3-2
j_call: TRBJ2-1

cdr3_aa: CASSVESYYGYTF
v_call: TRBV9
j_call: TRBJ1-2

cdr3_aa: CASSYEAGVEEQYF
v_call: TRBV6-5
j_call: TRBJ2-7

cdr3_aa: CASSYSVESPLHF
v_call: TRBV6-6
j_call: TRBJ1-6

cdr3_aa: CASSLEPNTGELFF
v_call: TRBV7-2
j_call: TRBJ2-2

cdr3_aa: CASSESGRKGLFF
v_call: TRBV25-1
j_call: TRBJ1-4